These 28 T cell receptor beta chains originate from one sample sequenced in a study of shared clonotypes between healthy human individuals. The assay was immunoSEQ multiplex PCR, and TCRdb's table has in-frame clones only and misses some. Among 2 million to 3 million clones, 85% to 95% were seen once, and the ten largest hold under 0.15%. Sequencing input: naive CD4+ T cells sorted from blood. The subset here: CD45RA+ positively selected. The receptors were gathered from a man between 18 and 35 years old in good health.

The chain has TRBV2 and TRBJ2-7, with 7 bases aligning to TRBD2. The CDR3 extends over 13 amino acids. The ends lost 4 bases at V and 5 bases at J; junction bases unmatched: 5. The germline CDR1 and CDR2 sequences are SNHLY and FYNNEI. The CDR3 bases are TGTGCCAGCAGTGCTTGGGGAGGGAACGAGCAGTACTTC. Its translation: CASSAWGGNEQYF.

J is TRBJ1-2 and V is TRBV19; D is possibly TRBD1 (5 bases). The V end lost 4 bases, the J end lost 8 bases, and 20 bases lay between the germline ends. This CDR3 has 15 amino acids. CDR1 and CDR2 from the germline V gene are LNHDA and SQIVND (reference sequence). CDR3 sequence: CASSKTEKAIGGYTF. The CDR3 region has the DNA TGTGCCAGTAGTAAGACAGAGAAGGCTATTGGAGGCTACACCTTC.

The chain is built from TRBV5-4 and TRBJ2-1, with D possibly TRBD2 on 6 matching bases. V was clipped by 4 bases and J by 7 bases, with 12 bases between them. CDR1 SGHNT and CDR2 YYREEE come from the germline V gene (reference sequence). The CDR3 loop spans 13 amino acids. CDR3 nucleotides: TGTGCCAGCAGCGGGACTCCGGGGAATGAGCAGTTCTTC. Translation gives CASSGTPGNEQFF. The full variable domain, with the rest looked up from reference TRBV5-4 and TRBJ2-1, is ETGVTQSPTHLIKTRGQQVTLRCSSQSGHNTVSWYQQALGQGPQFIFQYYREEENGRGNFPPRFSGLQFPNYSSELNVNALELDDSALYLCASSGTPGNEQFFGPGTRLTVL.

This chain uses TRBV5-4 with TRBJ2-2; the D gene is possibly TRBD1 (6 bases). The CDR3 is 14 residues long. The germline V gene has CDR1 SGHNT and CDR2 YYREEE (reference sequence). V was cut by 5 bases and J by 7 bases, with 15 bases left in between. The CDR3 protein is CASSRSTGIGELFF. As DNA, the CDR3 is TGTGCCAGCAGTCGATCAACAGGGATCGGGGAGCTGTTTTTT.

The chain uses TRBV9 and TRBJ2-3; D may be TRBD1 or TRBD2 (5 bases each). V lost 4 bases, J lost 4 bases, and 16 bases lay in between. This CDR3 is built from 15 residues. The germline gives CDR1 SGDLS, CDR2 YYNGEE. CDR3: CASSLSGPLSDTQYF. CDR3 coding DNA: TGTGCCAGCAGCCTCTCGGGGCCTCTGTCAGATACGCAGTATTTT.

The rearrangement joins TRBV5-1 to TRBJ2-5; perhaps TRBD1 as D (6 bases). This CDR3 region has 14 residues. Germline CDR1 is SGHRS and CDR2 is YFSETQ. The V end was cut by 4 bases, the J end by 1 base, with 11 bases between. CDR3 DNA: TGCGCCAGCAGCCGGGACACCCCCCAAGAGACCCAGTACTTC. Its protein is CASSRDTPQETQYF.

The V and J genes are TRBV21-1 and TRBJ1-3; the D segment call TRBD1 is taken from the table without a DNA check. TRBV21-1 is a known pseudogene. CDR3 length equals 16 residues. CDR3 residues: CASSKQGSYSGNTIYF. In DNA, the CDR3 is TGTGCCAGCAGCAAACAGGGTTCATACTCTGGAAACACCATATATTTT.

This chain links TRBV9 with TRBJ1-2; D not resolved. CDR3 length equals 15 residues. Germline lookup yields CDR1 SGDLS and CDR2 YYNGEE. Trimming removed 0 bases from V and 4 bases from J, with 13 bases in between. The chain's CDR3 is CASSVGTESFYGYTF. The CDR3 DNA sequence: TGTGCCAGCAGCGTAGGTACCGAGAGCTTCTATGGCTACACCTTC.

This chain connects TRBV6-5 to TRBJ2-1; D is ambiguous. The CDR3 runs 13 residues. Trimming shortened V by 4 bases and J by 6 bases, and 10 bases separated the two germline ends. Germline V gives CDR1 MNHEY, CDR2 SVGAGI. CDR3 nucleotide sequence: TGTGCCAGCAGTTCCGAATACTCCAATGAGCAGTTCTTC. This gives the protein CASSSEYSNEQFF.

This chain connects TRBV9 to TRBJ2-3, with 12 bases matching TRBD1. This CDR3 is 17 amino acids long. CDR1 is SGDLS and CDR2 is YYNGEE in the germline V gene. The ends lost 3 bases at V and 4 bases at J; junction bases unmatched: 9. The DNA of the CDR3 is TGTGCCAGCAGCGCGCCGGGACAGGGGGCTAGACCAGATACGCAGTATTTT. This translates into CASSAPGQGARPDTQYF.

The CDR3 DNA reads TGTGCCAGCAGCTTGGGAGGGGAGGGCTACACCTTC. It codes for CASSLGGEGYTF. The chain combines TRBV7-9 with TRBJ1-2, with a weak D call TRBD1 (5 bases). The germline CDR1 and CDR2 sequences are SEHNR and FQNEAQ (reference sequence). V was pared by 3 bases and J by 8 bases, with 10 bases between. This CDR3 region has 12 residues.

The CDR3 sequence is CASSEADYEQYF. DNA of the CDR3: TGTGCCAGCAGTGAAGCAGACTACGAGCAGTACTTC. The chain combines TRBV6-1 with TRBJ2-7; D gene ambiguous. V lost 0 bases and J lost 3, with 3 bases in between. Per germline, CDR1 MNHNS and CDR2 SASEGT. CDR3 length: 12 amino acids.

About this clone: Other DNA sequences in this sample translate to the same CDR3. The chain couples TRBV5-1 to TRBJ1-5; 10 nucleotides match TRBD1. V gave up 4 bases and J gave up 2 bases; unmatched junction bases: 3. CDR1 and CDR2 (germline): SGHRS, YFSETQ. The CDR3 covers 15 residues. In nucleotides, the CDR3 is TGCGCCAGCAGCCCCGGGACAGGGGGCAATCAGCCCCAGCATTTT. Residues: CASSPGTGGNQPQHF. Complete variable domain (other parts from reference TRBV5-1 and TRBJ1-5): KAGVTQTPRYLIKTRGQQVTLSCSPISGHRSVSWYQQTPGQGLQFLFEYFSETQRNKGNFPGRFSGRQFSNSRSEMNVSTLELGDSALYLCASSPGTGGNQPQHFGDGTRLSIL.

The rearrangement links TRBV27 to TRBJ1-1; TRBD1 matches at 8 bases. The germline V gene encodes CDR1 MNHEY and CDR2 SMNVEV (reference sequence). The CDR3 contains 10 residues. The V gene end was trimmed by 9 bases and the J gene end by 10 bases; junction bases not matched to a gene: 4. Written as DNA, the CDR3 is TGTGCCAGTGTTGGGACAGGAGCTTTCTTT. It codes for CASVGTGAFF.

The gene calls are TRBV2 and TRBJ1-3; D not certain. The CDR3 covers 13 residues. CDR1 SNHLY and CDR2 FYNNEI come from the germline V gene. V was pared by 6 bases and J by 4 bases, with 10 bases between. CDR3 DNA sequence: TGTGCCAGCAGCGGGGAATGGGGAAACACCATATATTTT. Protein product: CASSGEWGNTIYF. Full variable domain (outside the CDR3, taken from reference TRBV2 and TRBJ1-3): EPEVTQTPSHQVTQMGQEVILRCVPISNHLYFYWYRQILGQKVEFLVSFYNNEISEKSEIFDDQFSVERPDGSNFTLKIRSTKLEDSAMYFCASSGEWGNTIYFGEGSWLTVV.

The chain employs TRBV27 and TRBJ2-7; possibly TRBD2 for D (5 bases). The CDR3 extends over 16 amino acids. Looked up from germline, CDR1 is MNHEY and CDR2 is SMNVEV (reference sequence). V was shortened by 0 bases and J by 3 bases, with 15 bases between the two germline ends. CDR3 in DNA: TGTGCCAGCAGTTTATCGATCCGGACTGCCCTCTACGAGCAGTACTTC. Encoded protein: CASSLSIRTALYEQYF.

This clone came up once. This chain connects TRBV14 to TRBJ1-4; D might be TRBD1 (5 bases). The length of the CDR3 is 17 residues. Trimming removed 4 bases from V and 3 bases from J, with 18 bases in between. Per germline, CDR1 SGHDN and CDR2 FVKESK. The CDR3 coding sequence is TGTGCCAGCAGCCCGCTGAGGGGTGGATGGTCTAATGAAAAACTGTTTTTT. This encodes CASSPLRGGWSNEKLFF.

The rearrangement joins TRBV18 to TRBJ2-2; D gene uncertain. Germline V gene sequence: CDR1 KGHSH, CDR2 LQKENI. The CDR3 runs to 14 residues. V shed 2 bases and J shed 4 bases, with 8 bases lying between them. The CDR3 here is CASSPGSITGELFF. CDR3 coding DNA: TGTGCCAGCTCACCAGGCAGTATCACCGGGGAGCTGTTTTTT.

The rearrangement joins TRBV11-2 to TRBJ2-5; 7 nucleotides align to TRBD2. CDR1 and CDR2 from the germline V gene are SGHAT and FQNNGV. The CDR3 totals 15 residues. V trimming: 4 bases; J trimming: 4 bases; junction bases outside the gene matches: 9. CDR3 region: CASSWTGTTGETQYF. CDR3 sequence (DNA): TGTGCCAGCAGCTGGACCGGGACTACGGGAGAGACCCAGTACTTC.

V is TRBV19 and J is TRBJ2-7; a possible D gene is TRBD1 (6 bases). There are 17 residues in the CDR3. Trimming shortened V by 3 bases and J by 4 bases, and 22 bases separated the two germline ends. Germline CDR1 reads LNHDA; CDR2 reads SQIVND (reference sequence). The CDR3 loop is CASSMRPRTATHYEQYF. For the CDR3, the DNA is TGTGCCAGTAGTATGCGGCCTCGGACAGCTACACATTACGAGCAGTACTTC.

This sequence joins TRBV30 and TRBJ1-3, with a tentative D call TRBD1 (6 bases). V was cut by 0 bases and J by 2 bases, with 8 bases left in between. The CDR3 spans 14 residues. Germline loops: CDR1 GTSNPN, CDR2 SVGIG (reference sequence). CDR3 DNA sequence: TGTGCCTGGAGTGTACGGGGGCCTGGAAACACCATATATTTT. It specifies CAWSVRGPGNTIYF.

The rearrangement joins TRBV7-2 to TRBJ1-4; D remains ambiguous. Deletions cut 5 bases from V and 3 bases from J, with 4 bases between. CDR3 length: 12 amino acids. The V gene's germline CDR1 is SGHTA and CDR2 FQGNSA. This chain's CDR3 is CASSRANEKLFF. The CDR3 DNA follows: TGTGCCAGCAGCCGTGCTAATGAAAAACTGTTTTTT.

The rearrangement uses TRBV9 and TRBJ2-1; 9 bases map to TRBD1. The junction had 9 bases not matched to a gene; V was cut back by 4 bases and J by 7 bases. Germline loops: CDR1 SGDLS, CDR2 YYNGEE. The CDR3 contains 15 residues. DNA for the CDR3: TGTGCCAGCAGCACCGGGACAGGGATTGTAAATGAGCAGTTCTTC. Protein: CASSTGTGIVNEQFF. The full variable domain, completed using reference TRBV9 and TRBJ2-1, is DSGVTQTPKHLITATGQRVTLRCSPRSGDLSVYWYQQSLDQGLQFLIQYYNGEERAKGNILERFSAQQFPDLHSELNLSSLELGDSALYFCASSTGTGIVNEQFFGPGTRLTVL.

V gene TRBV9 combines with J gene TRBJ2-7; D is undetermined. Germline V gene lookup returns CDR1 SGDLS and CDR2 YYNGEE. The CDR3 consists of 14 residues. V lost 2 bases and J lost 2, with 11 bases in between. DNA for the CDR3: TGTGCCAGCAGCGTGGGCGGTCCGACCTACGAGCAGTACTTC. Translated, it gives CASSVGGPTYEQYF. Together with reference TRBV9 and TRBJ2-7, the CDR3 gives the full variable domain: DSGVTQTPKHLITATGQRVTLRCSPRSGDLSVYWYQQSLDQGLQFLIQYYNGEERAKGNILERFSAQQFPDLHSELNLSSLELGDSALYFCASSVGGPTYEQYFGPGTRLTVT.

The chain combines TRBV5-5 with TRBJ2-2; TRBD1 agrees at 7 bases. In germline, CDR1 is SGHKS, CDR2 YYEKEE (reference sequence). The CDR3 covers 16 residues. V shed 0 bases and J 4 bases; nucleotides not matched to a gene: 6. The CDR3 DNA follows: TGTGCCAGCAGCTTGGCCGACAGGGTTGTCACCGGGGAGCTGTTTTTT. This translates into CASSLADRVVTGELFF.

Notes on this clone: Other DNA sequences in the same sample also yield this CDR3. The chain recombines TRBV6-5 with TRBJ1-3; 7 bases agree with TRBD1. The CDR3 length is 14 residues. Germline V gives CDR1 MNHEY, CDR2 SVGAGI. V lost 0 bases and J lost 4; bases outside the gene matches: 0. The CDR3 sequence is CASSYSGQGNTIYF. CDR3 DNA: TGTGCCAGCAGTTACTCGGGACAGGGAAACACCATATATTTT.

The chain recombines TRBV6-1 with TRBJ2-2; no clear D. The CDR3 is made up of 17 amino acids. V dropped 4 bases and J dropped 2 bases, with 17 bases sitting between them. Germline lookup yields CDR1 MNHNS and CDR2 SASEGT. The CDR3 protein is CASSGEDLKINTGELFF. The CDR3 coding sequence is TGTGCCAGCAGTGGGGAAGACTTGAAGATCAACACCGGGGAGCTGTTTTTT.

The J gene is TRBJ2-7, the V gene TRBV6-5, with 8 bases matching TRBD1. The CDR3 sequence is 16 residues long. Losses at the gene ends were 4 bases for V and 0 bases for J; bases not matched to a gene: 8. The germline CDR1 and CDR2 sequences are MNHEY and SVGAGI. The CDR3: CASSFSTGGNSYEQYF. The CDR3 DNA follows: TGTGCCAGCAGTTTCTCCACAGGGGGGAACTCCTACGAGCAGTACTTC.